This record concerns one T cell receptor (beta chain) sequence. Its target is not known. It was RNA transcripts that yielded the amplified TCR beta CDR3 regions. In the first-round RT-PCR of the TCR CDR3, the HTBI primer set was used. Via MiXCR, TCRdb re-called the multiplex PCR reads, giving one row per CDR3 protein. Of 480,000 or so distinct CDR3 sequences listed, 40% to 50% are singletons. Uncontrolled infection, other autoimmune disease, pregnancy and lactation each barred patients from inclusion. The diagnostic basis comprised clinical symptoms, serum thyroxine and TRAb, thyroid ultrasound and orbital computed tomography. The V gene's germline CDR1 is MDHEN and CDR2 SYDVKM. This CDR3 spans 13 amino acids. V was clipped by 3 bases and J by 10 bases, with 15 bases between them. These data originate in a study of T cells in Graves' hyperthyroidism and ophthalmopathy. Whole-study results and caveats: A 13 V-J model separated ophthalmopathy from stable hyperthyroidism. Blood held most thyroid clonotypes expanded above 0.001 frequency.

The TCR sequence derives from an adult woman with Graves' disease, either hyperthyroidism or ophthalmopathy (not recorded which). The chain links TRBV28 to TRBJ1-1, with D perhaps matching TRBD1 (6 bases). Sample: peripheral blood or thyroid tissue (not recorded which). The CDR3 protein is CASSLQGHSGAFF. In DNA, the CDR3 is TGTGCCAGCAGTTTGCAGGGGCATTCCGGAGCTTTCTTT.